The next 7 T cell receptor beta chains were all read from a single sample in a study of monozygotic twins with inflammatory bowel disease. TCRdb re-called the 5' RACE reads; one entry per CDR3 protein, DNA not given. There are some 150,000 distinct CDR3 sequences in the sample, with 2.4% held by the top ten. Sequencing input: blood. The receptors derive from a human donor with ulcerative colitis or Crohn's disease, or a healthy co-twin of an affected twin (not recorded which).

The rearrangement links TRBV5-4 to TRBJ2-5; TCRdb's D call of TRBD1 is untestable without DNA. This CDR3 comprises 15 residues. Germline assignment: CDR1 SGHNT and CDR2 YYREEE (reference sequence). The CDR3 sequence is CASSLRQGEQETQYF.

The rearrangement links TRBV7-6 to TRBJ1-1. Germline V gene data show CDR1 as SGHVS and CDR2 as FNYEAQ. CDR3 length equals 12 residues. The chain's CDR3 is CASSLTGTEVFF.

This chain uses TRBV20-1 with TRBJ1-5; TCRdb indicates TRBD1, and absent DNA this call remains unverified. In germline, CDR1 is DFQATT, CDR2 SNEGSKA (reference sequence). CDR3 size: 13 residues. CDR3 loop: CSAMGRIYQPQHF.

V gene TRBV5-1 combines with J gene TRBJ2-1; TCRdb lists TRBD2, though no DNA is available to test this call. The CDR3 runs to 18 residues. Per germline, CDR1 SGHRS and CDR2 YFSETQ. Here the CDR3 reads CASSFRIAGFISYNEQFF.

The rearrangement uses TRBV12-5 and TRBJ2-7; the TRBD1 assignment by TCRdb is unverifiable without DNA. The CDR3 loop spans 16 amino acids. Germline V gene data show CDR1 as LGHNT and CDR2 as FRNRAP. CDR3 sequence: CASGLALGAAPYEQYF.

The chain has TRBV7-8 and TRBJ2-7. The CDR3 runs to 16 residues. CDR1 SGHVS and CDR2 FQNEAQ come from the germline V gene. The CDR3 is CASSPALDGVTYEQYF.

The chain carries TRBV10-3 and TRBJ2-5; TCRdb reports TRBD1, a call that lacks DNA to check it against. The CDR3 is 16 amino acids. CDR1 is ENHRY and CDR2 is SYGVKD in the germline V gene. CDR3 in amino acids: CAISPQSLDRGETQYF.